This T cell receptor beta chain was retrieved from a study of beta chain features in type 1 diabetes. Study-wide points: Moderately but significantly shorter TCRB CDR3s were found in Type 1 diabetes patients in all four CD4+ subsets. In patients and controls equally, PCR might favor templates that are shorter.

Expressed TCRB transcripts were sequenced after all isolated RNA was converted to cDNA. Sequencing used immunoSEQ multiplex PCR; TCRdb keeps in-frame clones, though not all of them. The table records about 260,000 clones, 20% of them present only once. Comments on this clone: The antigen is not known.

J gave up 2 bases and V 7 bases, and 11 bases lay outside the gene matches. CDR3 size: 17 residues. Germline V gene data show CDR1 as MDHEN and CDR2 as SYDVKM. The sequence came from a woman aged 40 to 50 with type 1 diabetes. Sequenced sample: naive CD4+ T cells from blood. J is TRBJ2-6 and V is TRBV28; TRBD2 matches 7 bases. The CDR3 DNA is TGTGCCAGCACTTCATCGGCGGGGGTAGCTGGGGCCAACGTCCTGACTTTC. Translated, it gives CASTSSAGVAGANVLTF.